This T cell receptor (beta chain) is from a study of cytomegalovirus exposure and HLA in healthy donors. From germline, CDR1 is SQVTM and CDR2 ANQGSEA. Trimming took 3 bases from V and 7 from J, leaving 16 bases between them. This CDR3 comprises 14 residues. The study ran its PCR with 60 Vbeta and 13 Jbeta primers. TCRdb's copy holds only in-frame clones and misses some; the assay was immunoSEQ multiplex PCR. The sample lists some 170,000 clones, 75% to 90% seen once, with about 4.8% in the top ten. The origin of this receptor is a man younger than 40 in good health and CMV-seronegative. Sequencing was carried out using PBMCs. The genes are TRBV29-1 and TRBJ2-1, with TRBD1 as a possible D gene (5 bases). CDR3 amino acids: CSVESHQRQNEQFF. As DNA, the CDR3 is TGCAGCGTTGAGAGTCACCAGAGACAGAATGAGCAGTTCTTC.